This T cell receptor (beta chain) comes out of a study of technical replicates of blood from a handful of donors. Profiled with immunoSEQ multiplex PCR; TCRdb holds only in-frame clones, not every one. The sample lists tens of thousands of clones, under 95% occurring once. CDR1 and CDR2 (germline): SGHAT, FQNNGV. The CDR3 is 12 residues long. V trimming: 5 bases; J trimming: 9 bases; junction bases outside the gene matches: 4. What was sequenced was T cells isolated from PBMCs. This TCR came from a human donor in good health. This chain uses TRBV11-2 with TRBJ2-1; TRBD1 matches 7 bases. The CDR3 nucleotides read TGTGCCAGCAGCCAGGGGGACCCTGAGCAGTTCTTC. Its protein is CASSQGDPEQFF.